The entry that follows covers one TCR beta chain sequence. The target of this receptor is not known. Base qualities are not recorded, but no much larger clone differs from it by a single base. This sample was included in a study of primary melanoma T cells and metastatic recurrence (dated by TCRdb to the early 2020s). Study-level background: The cohort comprised 210 or so primary melanomas of stage T2 to T4, with thickness greater than 1 mm. The study tested whether T-cell fraction and T-cell repertoire clonality in primary melanoma tumors predicted patient outcome. Progression-free survival was the clinical outcome compared against the T-cell fraction measured by TCR beta sequencing. The sequencing-derived T-cell fraction was compared with histopathological grading of tumor-infiltrating lymphocytes.

The paper as a whole reports these results and caveats: Progression-free survival was reportedly predicted by the tumor T-cell fraction independently of thickness, ulceration, mitotic rate and age. A T-cell fraction above 20% appeared protective regardless of ulceration status, mitotic rate or nodal disease. Adding T-cell fraction to tumor thickness reportedly improved progression-free survival prediction more than adding any other histopathological variable. The authors presented an effective T-cell-mediated antitumor response in primary melanoma only as a suggestion and not as a demonstrated mechanism.

The library was produced with the immunoSEQ multiplex PCR assay. High-throughput sequencing of the T-cell receptor beta chain was performed on primary melanoma tumor tissue. The paper's processing steps were these. The repertoire analyses covered TCRB CDR3 sharing between samples and the distribution of insertions and deletions. A gradient-boosted model ranked the predictive value of the T-cell fraction against histopathological variables. Sourced from immuneACCESS, this table was stored by TCRdb with only in-frame sequences that have V and J called. A share of the clones is absent; for the studies checked, an unresolved V gene accounts for under half, and the remainder has no known explanation. V and J calls and clone size come straight from that table; D and trimming were deduced from the DNA. The sample profile shows about 450 clones; about 83% of them were found once. The ten largest account for more than 15% of the sample.

Each patient's primary melanoma had been surgically resected and was viewed as potentially curable, though still at risk of metastatic recurrence. In the germline V gene, CDR1 corresponds to KGHSY and CDR2 to FQNENV. V loses 7 bases, J loses 5 bases, and the germline ends lie 6 bases apart. The CDR3 measures 11 amino acids from cysteine to phenylalanine. Only the CDR3 part of the read is kept: 33 bases, read in frame from the first base. This chain is built from TRBV16 and TRBJ2-1; the D gene cannot be resolved reliably. This sequence was found in a human donor with melanoma. Sequenced sample: melanoma tumor tissue. The CDR3 amino acid sequence is: CASNPNNEQFF. The nucleotide sequence is TGTGCCAGCAATCCCAACAATGAGCAGTTCTTC.